This T cell receptor (beta chain) was identified during a study of T cells after yellow fever vaccination. Template switching with 5'RACE generated the TCR cDNA and added a universal primer site and UMIs. TCRdb analysed the 5' RACE reads with MiXCR anew, one entry per CDR3 protein. Found here are 250,000 to 350,000 distinct CDR3 sequences, roughly 8.7% of them singletons; the top ten hold approximately 3.5%. The CDR3 runs to 14 residues. V was trimmed by 6 bases and J by 4 bases, leaving 15 bases between them. In germline, CDR1 is LNHDA, CDR2 SQIVND (reference sequence). The clonotype comes from a young man who received the YFV17D yellow fever vaccine. This chain connects TRBV19 to TRBJ2-5, with D perhaps matching TRBD1 (6 bases). Sample: CD4+ T cells sorted from PBMCs, taken 5 days after the yellow fever booster vaccination. CDR3 residues: CASRPGWGLETQYF. DNA for the CDR3: TGTGCCAGTAGGCCGGGATGGGGGCTAGAGACCCAGTACTTC.